This T cell receptor beta chain originates from a study of post-analysis software for immune sequencing data. Study context: Disease courses included relapsing-remitting, secondary progressive and progressive-relapsing multiple sclerosis. Study observations and caveats: Those samples that were prepared in the same batch co-clustered strongly by F measure. Elevated frequency relative to controls characterized four or five TRBV segments in patients, TRBV5-6, TRBV5-1 and TRBV20-1 among them. In multiple sclerosis, normalized Chao1 diversity was significantly below that of controls.

Trimming stripped 3 bases from V and 2 bases from J, with 18 bases between. The CDR3 is 16 residues long. Germline CDR1 and CDR2: DFQATT and SNEGSKA (reference sequence). Libraries were made from TCR beta cDNA, and they carried unique molecular identifiers. The T cell input of about 0.85 to 10 million gave roughly 460,000 cDNA molecules. MiXCR, applied by TCRdb to the PCR reads, yields one record per CDR3 protein. The sample has about 820,000 distinct CDR3 sequences, roughly 58% seen once; the top ten hold 4.6%. This clonotype has more than one count but fewer than ten. Its specificity is unknown. The sample comprised blood. This chain connects TRBV20-1 to TRBJ2-3, with a tentative D call TRBD2 (6 bases). This TCR came from a girl aged 10 to 17 with multiple sclerosis. The CDR3 protein is CSASSLGGRNTDTQYF. The CDR3 DNA reads TGCAGTGCTAGTTCGTTGGGGGGACGTAACACAGATACGCAGTATTTT.